This entry lists 29 T cell receptor beta chains sequenced from one sample in a study of cytomegalovirus exposure and HLA in healthy donors. The study ran its PCR with 60 Vbeta and 13 Jbeta primers. Profiled with immunoSEQ multiplex PCR; TCRdb holds only in-frame clones, not every one. Here the sample spans around 100,000 clones, around 68% being singletons. Sequencing was carried out using PBMCs. The receptors come from a woman in her forties in good health and CMV-seropositive.

The V gene is TRBV5-4, the J gene TRBJ1-2, with D possibly TRBD1 on 5 matching bases. The CDR3 runs to 16 residues. Looked up from germline, CDR1 is SGHNT and CDR2 is YYREEE (reference sequence). Trimming cost V 5 bases and J 4 bases, with 21 bases left between them. CDR3 bases: TGTGCCAGCAGTCTGGGGGGTTCTATAGGCCTCTATGGCTACACCTTC. The encoded protein is CASSLGGSIGLYGYTF.

The rearrangement uses TRBV2 and TRBJ1-1; 9 bases are a match to TRBD1. Germline assignment: CDR1 SNHLY and CDR2 FYNNEI. The J segment lost 5 bases and the V segment lost 3 bases, leaving 7 bases of the junction unmatched. The CDR3 runs to 15 residues. The CDR3 DNA reads TGTGCCAGCAGTGAGCGAGACAGGGGGAGGACTGAAGCTTTCTTT. It translates to CASSERDRGRTEAFF.

The chain links TRBV18 to TRBJ1-2; 11 nucleotides line up with TRBD1. CDR1 and CDR2 (germline): KGHSH, LQKENI. Trimming at V came to 5 bases and at J to 2 bases, leaving 4 bases not matched to a gene. The CDR3 loop spans 15 amino acids. The CDR3 DNA sequence: TGTGCCAGCTCATTTCGGACAGGGGGCAACTATGGCTACACCTTC. This translates into CASSFRTGGNYGYTF.

With regard to this clone: A read error may account for a junction end that differs from germline. J is TRBJ1-2 and V is TRBV5-1; D gene uncertain. The germline V gene has CDR1 SGHRS and CDR2 YFSETQ. The CDR3 runs 13 residues. DNA for the CDR3: TGTGCCAGCAGCTTCCCACTAGACTATGGCTACACCTTC. Its translation: CASSFPLDYGYTF.

About this clone itself: Mismatch with germline at one junction end may stem from a read error. The gene calls are TRBV7-9 and TRBJ1-2, with a possible D match to TRBD1 (5 bases). Germline V lookup: CDR1 SEHNR, CDR2 FQNEAQ (reference sequence). The CDR3 has 15 residues. CDR3 in amino acids: CSSSLSGGGNYGYTF. The CDR3 bases are TGTTCCAGCAGCTTGAGCGGGGGGGGAAACTATGGCTACACCTTC.

The chain uses TRBV6-1 and TRBJ2-3; unclear D gene. The ends were cut back, 7 bases at V and 0 bases at J, with 11 bases in the middle. The CDR3 is 14 residues long. Looked up from germline, CDR1 is MNHNS and CDR2 is SASEGT. CDR3: CASKLGRSTDTQYF. DNA of the CDR3: TGTGCCAGCAAATTGGGCAGAAGCACAGATACGCAGTATTTT.

The gene calls are TRBV5-4 and TRBJ1-2; D is uncertain. The CDR3 covers 15 residues. CDR1 is SGHNT and CDR2 is YYREEE in the germline V gene (reference sequence). V lost 0 bases and J 0 bases, leaving 9 bases between the germline ends. CDR3 nucleotide sequence: TGTGCCAGCAGCTTGGGTACCGTAGCTAACTATGGCTACACCTTC. This gives the protein CASSLGTVANYGYTF.

This chain joins TRBV6-5 and TRBJ2-2; TRBD2 is a possible D gene (5 bases). CDR3 length equals 14 residues. The V and J ends lost 6 bases and 6 bases respectively, with 14 bases between them. The germline V gene encodes CDR1 MNHEY and CDR2 SVGAGI. For the CDR3, the DNA is TGTGCCAGCAGGCCTGGAGGACGATCCGGGGAGCTGTTTTTT. As protein: CASRPGGRSGELFF.

This rearrangement joins TRBV18 to TRBJ2-7, with 8 nucleotides matching TRBD1. The germline gives CDR1 KGHSH, CDR2 LQKENI. J was trimmed by 3 bases and V by 8 bases; bases with no gene match: 15. This CDR3 contains 16 residues. CDR3 sequence reads: CASVPEGSGGFYEQYF. The DNA for the CDR3 is TGTGCCAGCGTACCAGAAGGGTCAGGGGGCTTCTACGAGCAGTACTTC.

The CDR3 spells CASSQGGAVTEAFF. The CDR3 region has the DNA TGCGCCAGCAGCCAAGGTGGGGCCGTCACTGAAGCTTTCTTT. The rearrangement uses TRBV4-3 and TRBJ1-1; D is possibly TRBD1 (5 bases). CDR1 and CDR2 from the germline V gene are LGHNA and YSLEER. The V and J ends lost 1 base and 4 bases respectively, with 10 bases between them. The length of the CDR3 is 14 residues.

This chain joins TRBV7-2 and TRBJ1-1; 10 bases map to TRBD1. Unmatched junction bases numbered 6, after V lost 4 bases and J lost 4 bases. Germline V gene data show CDR1 as SGHTA and CDR2 as FQGNSA. The CDR3 runs to 15 residues. This CDR3 is CASSSRDRGSTEAFF. CDR3 nucleotides: TGTGCCAGCAGCTCCCGGGACAGGGGTAGCACTGAAGCTTTCTTT.

The chain is built from TRBV18 and TRBJ1-4; D unresolved. V gave up 5 bases and J gave up 5 bases, with 18 bases separating them. The length of the CDR3 is 16 residues. CDR1 and CDR2 from the germline V gene are KGHSH and LQKENI. The CDR3 here is CASSSLAGELNEKLFF. CDR3 nucleotides: TGTGCCAGCTCATCGCTCGCCGGGGAGTTGAATGAAAAACTGTTTTTT.

The chain carries TRBV19 and TRBJ2-7, with D possibly TRBD1 on 5 matching bases. The V end lost 4 bases, the J end lost 3 bases, and 16 bases lay between the germline ends. The CDR3 contains 15 residues. CDR1 and CDR2 from the germline V gene are LNHDA and SQIVND (reference sequence). DNA of the CDR3: TGTGCCAGTAGTACTGACAGTCAAAATATCTACGAGCAGTACTTC. Encoded protein: CASSTDSQNIYEQYF.

The chain combines TRBV6-5 with TRBJ1-1, with TRBD1 identical over 8 bases. V dropped 7 bases and J dropped 1; count of bases not matched to a gene: 5. Germline V gene data show CDR1 as MNHEY and CDR2 as SVGAGI. This CDR3 spans 14 amino acids. The CDR3 nucleotides read TGTGCCAGCACCAGGACAGGGCCGAACACTGAAGCTTTCTTT. The encoded protein is CASTRTGPNTEAFF.

The rearrangement uses TRBV7-8 and TRBJ1-2; D is uncertain. The CDR3 covers 15 residues. Between the trimmed V and J ends, which lost 1 base and 5 bases, there was a span of 14 bases. Germline values: CDR1 SGHVS, CDR2 FQNEAQ. The DNA of the CDR3 is TGTGCCAGCAGCTTAGGTGGGCGGGAGCTGTATGGCTACACCTTC. Translated, it gives CASSLGGRELYGYTF.

This clone turned up a few times. This CDR3 reads CASSVATRGSGGRWREGYNEQFF. Written as DNA, the CDR3 is TGTGCCAGCAGCGTAGCTACTAGGGGGTCGGGGGGTAGGTGGCGGGAGGGGTACAATGAGCAGTTCTTC. V gene TRBV9 combines with J gene TRBJ2-1; 9 bases match TRBD2. Per germline, CDR1 SGDLS and CDR2 YYNGEE. V was clipped by 0 bases and J by 4 bases; unmatched bases: 26. There are 23 residues in the CDR3. The whole variable domain, filled in from reference TRBV9 and TRBJ2-1, reads DSGVTQTPKHLITATGQRVTLRCSPRSGDLSVYWYQQSLDQGLQFLIQYYNGEERAKGNILERFSAQQFPDLHSELNLSSLELGDSALYFCASSVATRGSGGRWREGYNEQFFGPGTRLTVL.

The chain couples TRBV9 to TRBJ2-7; TRBD1 agrees at 9 bases. This CDR3 region has 18 residues. CDR1 is SGDLS, CDR2 YYNGEE, per germline. Losses at the gene ends were 5 bases for V and 0 bases for J; bases not matched to a gene: 15. In nucleotides, the CDR3 is TGTGCCAGCAGGCCCTCTCTCCAGGGACAGGGCGACTCCTACGAGCAGTACTTC. The encoded protein is CASRPSLQGQGDSYEQYF.

The chain recombines TRBV5-4 with TRBJ2-7; 8 bases agree with TRBD2. Germline V CDR1 and CDR2: SGHNT, YYREEE (reference sequence). This CDR3 has 15 residues. Trimming at V came to 4 bases and at J to 3 bases, leaving 9 bases not matched to a gene. The CDR3 nucleotides are TGTGCCAGCAGCGGGGGACTAGGCGGCTACTACGAGCAGTACTTC. Translating gives CASSGGLGGYYEQYF. Drawing the rest from reference TRBV5-4 and TRBJ2-7, the complete variable domain is ETGVTQSPTHLIKTRGQQVTLRCSSQSGHNTVSWYQQALGQGPQFIFQYYREEENGRGNFPPRFSGLQFPNYSSELNVNALELDDSALYLCASSGGLGGYYEQYFGPGTRLTVT.

This chain links TRBV6-1 with TRBJ2-3; TRBD1 matches 8 bases. J was trimmed by 5 bases and V by 5 bases; bases with no gene match: 6. The V gene's germline CDR1 is MNHNS and CDR2 SASEGT. The CDR3 runs 14 residues. CDR3 coding DNA: TGTGCCAGCAGTTTCTTGGACAGGGAAGATACGCAGTATTTT. Protein product: CASSFLDREDTQYF.

The gene calls are TRBV19 and TRBJ1-1; D is possibly TRBD1 (6 bases). CDR3 length: 14 amino acids. Trimming stripped 3 bases from V and 3 bases from J, with 11 bases between. From germline, CDR1 is LNHDA and CDR2 SQIVND (reference sequence). DNA for the CDR3: TGTGCCAGTAGTATCAGGGGAGTCGACACTGAAGCTTTCTTT. Translation gives CASSIRGVDTEAFF.

CDR3: CASSEAAGVNEKLFF. Written as DNA, the CDR3 is TGTGCCAGCAGTGAAGCGGCAGGGGTTAATGAAAAACTGTTTTTT. The chain employs TRBV2 and TRBJ1-4; D is perhaps TRBD1 (6 bases). Germline-derived CDR1 and CDR2 are SNHLY and FYNNEI. The CDR3 has 15 amino acids. Trimming took off 0 bases at V and 4 bases at J, with 9 bases between the two ends. Full variable domain (missing parts from reference TRBV2 and TRBJ1-4): EPEVTQTPSHQVTQMGQEVILRCVPISNHLYFYWYRQILGQKVEFLVSFYNNEISEKSEIFDDQFSVERPDGSNFTLKIRSTKLEDSAMYFCASSEAAGVNEKLFFGSGTQLSVL.

The gene calls are TRBV5-1 and TRBJ1-1, with a possible D match to TRBD1 (5 bases). The CDR3 extends over 17 amino acids. Germline CDR1 reads SGHRS; CDR2 reads YFSETQ. Between the trimmed V and J ends, which lost 1 base and 0 bases, there was a span of 16 bases. The CDR3, as DNA: TGCGCCAGCAGCTTGATTGTTGGGGCGAACGTGAACACTGAAGCTTTCTTT. Translated: CASSLIVGANVNTEAFF.

The rearrangement joins TRBV12-5 to TRBJ2-1; 13 bases align to TRBD2. CDR3 length: 15 amino acids. V lost 1 base and J lost 6; bases outside the gene matches: 0. The germline gives CDR1 LGHNT, CDR2 FRNRAP. CDR3 DNA sequence: TGTGCTAGTGGTTTGGGGACTAGCGGGAGCAATGAGCAGTTCTTC. It specifies CASGLGTSGSNEQFF.

This clone was seen a handful of times. As DNA, the CDR3 is TGTGCCAGCTCCCGCTCCAGGAGGGGCCAAGAGACCCAGTACTTC. It translates to CASSRSRRGQETQYF. The rearrangement uses TRBV18 and TRBJ2-5, with a weak D call TRBD2 (6 bases). CDR1 and CDR2 (germline): KGHSH, LQKENI. This CDR3 has 15 amino acids. The V end lost 6 bases, the J end lost 1 base, and 15 bases lay between the germline ends.

The chain has TRBV15 and TRBJ2-7; 9 bases map to TRBD1. The V gene's germline CDR1 is LNHNV and CDR2 YYDKDF (reference sequence). Trimming took 0 bases from V and 3 from J; bases not matched to a gene: 3. This CDR3 is built from 15 residues. CDR3 DNA sequence: TGTGCCACCAGCAGAGACCTGGGACAGGGCTACGAGCAGTACTTC. As protein: CATSRDLGQGYEQYF. The full variable domain, completed using reference TRBV15 and TRBJ2-7, is DAMVIQNPRYQVTQFGKPVTLSCSQTLNHNVMYWYQQKSSQAPKLLFHYYDKDFNNEADTPDNFQSRRPNTSFCFLDIRSPGLGDTAMYLCATSRDLGQGYEQYFGPGTRLTVT.

This rearrangement joins TRBV6-6 to TRBJ1-4; 8 bases fit TRBD1. V was clipped by 7 bases and J by 14 bases; unmatched bases: 18. The CDR3 is 15 residues long. Looked up from germline, CDR1 is MNHNY and CDR2 is SVGAGI (reference sequence). This CDR3 reads CASTSTRDRIHRLFF. The CDR3 nucleotides are TGTGCCAGCACCTCCACCCGGGACAGGATCCATAGGCTGTTTTTT.

The J gene is TRBJ2-7, the V gene TRBV5-1, with 12 bases aligning to TRBD2. J was trimmed by 5 bases and V by 4 bases; bases with no gene match: 1. CDR3 length: 13 amino acids. The germline gives CDR1 SGHRS, CDR2 YFSETQ. DNA for the CDR3: TGCGCCAGCAGCCTAGCGGGAGGGAACGAGCAGTACTTC. This encodes CASSLAGGNEQYF.

The chain couples TRBV6-4 to TRBJ2-3; weak D call: TRBD1 (5 bases). The V gene lost 4 bases and the J gene lost 3 bases, with 11 bases spanning the gap. There are 14 residues in the CDR3. Germline V lookup: CDR1 MRHNA, CDR2 SNTAGT. The CDR3 loop reads CASSAGPETDTQYF. For the CDR3, the DNA is TGTGCCAGCAGTGCAGGGCCAGAGACAGATACGCAGTATTTT.

This chain joins TRBV9 and TRBJ2-2; maybe TRBD2 (7 bases). V lost 4 bases, J lost 5 bases, and 24 bases lay in between. Germline V gene sequence: CDR1 SGDLS, CDR2 YYNGEE. This CDR3 is 18 amino acids long. CDR3 DNA sequence: TGTGCCAGCAGCCCACTACAAAGGGGGGGCGCGGGTACCGGGGAGCTGTTTTTT. It translates to CASSPLQRGGAGTGELFF.